The 16 T cell receptor beta chains below were found in one sample sequenced in a study of T cells expressing NK-cell markers. TCRdb reprocessed the 5' RACE reads and stores each CDR3 protein as one record, lacking DNA. The sample table includes roughly 170,000 distinct CDR3 sequences. The specimen was blood T cells: a sorted CD56 or NKG2C T cell subset, CD4+ or CD8+ T cells, or bulk PBMC T cells (not recorded which). These receptors all stem from a woman between 18 and 75 years old in good health.

The chain employs TRBV7-9 and TRBJ2-1; TCRdb designates TRBD2, a call that cannot be tested without DNA. Per the germline V gene, CDR1 is SEHNR and CDR2 is FQNEAQ (reference sequence). CDR3 length: 15 amino acids. CDR3 region: CASSFQGPTYNEQFF.

The genes are TRBV25-1 and TRBJ2-7; TCRdb reports TRBD2, a call that lacks DNA to check it against. The V gene's germline CDR1 is MGHDK and CDR2 SYGVNS. This CDR3 spans 17 amino acids. The CDR3: CASSEWAPGLAGGEQYF.

The chain links TRBV27 to TRBJ2-6; lacking DNA, the TRBD2 call made by TCRdb goes unchecked. CDR1 is MNHEY, CDR2 SMNVEV, per germline (reference sequence). CDR3 size: 22 residues. The CDR3 reads CASSLYPGLAGAQVSGANVLTF.

The V and J genes are TRBV9 and TRBJ2-3. The CDR3 contains 13 residues. Germline V lookup: CDR1 SGDLS, CDR2 YYNGEE. The CDR3 here is CASSDSGTDTQYF.

J is TRBJ2-1 and V is TRBV12-3 or TRBV12-4; TCRdb indicates TRBD2, and absent DNA this call remains unverified. CDR3 length: 13 residues. The CDR3 here is CASSRRGGDEQFF.

V gene TRBV2 combines with J gene TRBJ1-5; TCRdb proposes TRBD1, but this gene call is untestable without DNA. The CDR3 covers 17 residues. Germline CDR1 reads SNHLY; CDR2 reads FYNNEI. CDR3 region: CASSGQGGIGNNQPQHF.

CDR3 loop: CASSPITSGGSYEQYF. The chain recombines TRBV3-1 with TRBJ2-7; the TCRdb call, TRBD2, lacks DNA for checking. This CDR3 is 16 amino acids long. CDR1 is LGHDT and CDR2 is YNNKEL in the germline V gene (reference sequence).

V gene TRBV28 combines with J gene TRBJ2-7; TCRdb names TRBD2, which stays unverified in the absence of DNA. Germline V CDR1 and CDR2: MDHEN, SYDVKM. The length of the CDR3 is 19 residues. CDR3 sequence reads: CASSLSSFTGTSGSYEQYF.

The CDR3 loop reads CATTQGIGTEAFF. The V gene is TRBV10-3, the J gene TRBJ1-1; TCRdb outputs TRBD1, but without DNA this stays unchecked. Germline V gene data show CDR1 as ENHRY and CDR2 as SYGVKD. This CDR3 region has 13 residues.

V and J are TRBV5-1 and TRBJ2-1; absent DNA, TCRdb's TRBD1 call cannot be checked. The CDR3 spans 14 residues. CDR1 and CDR2 from the germline V gene are SGHRS and YFSETQ. The CDR3 loop is CASSSQGVGNEQFF.

The J gene is TRBJ2-7, the V gene TRBV28; as DNA is missing, the TRBD1 call by TCRdb cannot be tested. Germline loops: CDR1 MDHEN, CDR2 SYDVKM. The CDR3 runs 15 residues. CDR3 sequence: CASSLAGGAKYEQYF.

The chain combines TRBV20-1 with TRBJ2-3; TCRdb picks TRBD1, but there is no DNA to check that call. The germline gives CDR1 DFQATT, CDR2 SNEGSKA (reference sequence). The CDR3 contains 15 residues. The chain's CDR3 is CSARAGANPTDTQYF.

This chain links TRBV27 with TRBJ2-1; absent DNA, TCRdb's TRBD2 call cannot be checked. The CDR3 sequence is 15 residues long. Germline CDR1 reads MNHEY; CDR2 reads SMNVEV (reference sequence). CDR3 sequence reads: CASRKEGLAGVLQFF.

The rearrangement uses TRBV20-1 and TRBJ2-1; TCRdb indicates TRBD2, and absent DNA this call remains unverified. The germline V gene has CDR1 DFQATT and CDR2 SNEGSKA (reference sequence). CDR3 length equals 16 residues. The CDR3 reads CSARDPRGATDNEQFF.

V is TRBV2 and J is TRBJ1-2; the D call of TRBD1 rests on TCRdb alone, since no DNA is present to check it. Germline loops: CDR1 SNHLY, CDR2 FYNNEI. CDR3 length: 13 amino acids. The chain's CDR3 is CASRARVVGGYTF.

This rearrangement joins TRBV5-1 to TRBJ1-5; the D gene TCRdb calls, TRBD1, cannot be checked with no DNA. The CDR3 runs 15 residues. Germline CDR1 and CDR2: SGHRS and YFSETQ. The chain's CDR3 is CASSAGQGPNQPQHF.